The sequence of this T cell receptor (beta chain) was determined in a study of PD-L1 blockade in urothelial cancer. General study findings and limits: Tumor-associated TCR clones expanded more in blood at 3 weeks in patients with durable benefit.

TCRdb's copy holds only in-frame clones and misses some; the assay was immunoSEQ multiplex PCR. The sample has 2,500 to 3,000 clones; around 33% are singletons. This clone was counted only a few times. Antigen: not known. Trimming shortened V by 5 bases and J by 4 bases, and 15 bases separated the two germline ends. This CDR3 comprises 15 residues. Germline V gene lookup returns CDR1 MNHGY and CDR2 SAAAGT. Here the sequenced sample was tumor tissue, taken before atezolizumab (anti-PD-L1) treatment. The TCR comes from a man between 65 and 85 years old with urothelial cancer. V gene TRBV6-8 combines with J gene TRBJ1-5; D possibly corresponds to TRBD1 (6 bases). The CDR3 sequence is CASSDWGGANQPQHF. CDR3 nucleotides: TGTGCCAGCAGTGATTGGGGGGGCGCGAATCAGCCCCAGCATTTT.